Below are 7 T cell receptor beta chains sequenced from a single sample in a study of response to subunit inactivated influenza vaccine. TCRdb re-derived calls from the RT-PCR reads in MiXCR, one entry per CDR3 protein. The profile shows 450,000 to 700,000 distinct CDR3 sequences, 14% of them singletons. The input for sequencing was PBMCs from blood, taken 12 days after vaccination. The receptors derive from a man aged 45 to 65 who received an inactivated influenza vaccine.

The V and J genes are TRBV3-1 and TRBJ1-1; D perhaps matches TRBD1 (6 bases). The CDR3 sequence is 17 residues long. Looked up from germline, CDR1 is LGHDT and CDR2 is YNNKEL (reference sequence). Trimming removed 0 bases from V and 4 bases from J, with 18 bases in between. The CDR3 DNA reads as TGTGCCAGCAGCCAAGAAGGGACACCCAAGGGAAGCACTGAAGCTTTCTTT. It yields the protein CASSQEGTPKGSTEAFF. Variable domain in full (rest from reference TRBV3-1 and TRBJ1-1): DTAVSQTPKYLVTQMGNDKSIKCEQNLGHDTMYWYKQDSKKFLKIMFSYNNKELIINETVPNRFSPKSPDKAHLNLHINSLELGDSAVYFCASSQEGTPKGSTEAFFGQGTRLTVV.

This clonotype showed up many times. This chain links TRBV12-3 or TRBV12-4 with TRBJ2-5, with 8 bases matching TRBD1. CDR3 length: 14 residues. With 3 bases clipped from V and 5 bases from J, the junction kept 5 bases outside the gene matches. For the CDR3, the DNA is TGTGCCAGCAGTTTCGGACAGGGTAGGGAGACCCAGTACTTC. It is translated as CASSFGQGRETQYF.

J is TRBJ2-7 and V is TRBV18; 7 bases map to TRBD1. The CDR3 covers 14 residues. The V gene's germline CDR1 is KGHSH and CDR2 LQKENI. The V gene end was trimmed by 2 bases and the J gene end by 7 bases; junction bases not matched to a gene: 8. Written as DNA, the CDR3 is TGTGCCAGCTCACCAGGACAGGTGGGGCTTGAGCAGTACTTC. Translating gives CASSPGQVGLEQYF.

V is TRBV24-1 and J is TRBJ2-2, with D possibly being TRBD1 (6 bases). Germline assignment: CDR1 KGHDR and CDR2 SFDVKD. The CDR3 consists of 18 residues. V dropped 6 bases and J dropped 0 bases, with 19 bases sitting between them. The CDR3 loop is CATSSSGVGTSNTGELFF. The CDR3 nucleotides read TGTGCCACCAGTTCCTCAGGAGTTGGGACATCGAACACCGGGGAGCTGTTTTTT.

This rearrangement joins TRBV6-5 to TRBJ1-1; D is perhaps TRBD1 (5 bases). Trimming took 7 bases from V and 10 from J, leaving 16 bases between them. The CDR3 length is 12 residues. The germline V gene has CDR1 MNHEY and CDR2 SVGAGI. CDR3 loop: CASTTGGTGAFF. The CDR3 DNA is TGTGCCAGCACGACCGGTGGGACCGGAGCTTTCTTT.

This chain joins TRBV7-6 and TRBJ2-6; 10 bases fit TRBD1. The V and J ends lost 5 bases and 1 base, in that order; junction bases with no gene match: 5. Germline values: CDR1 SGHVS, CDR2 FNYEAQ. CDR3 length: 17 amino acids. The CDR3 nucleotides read TGTGCCAGCAGCCAAGACAGGGGGCGTTCTGGGGCCAACGTCCTGACTTTC. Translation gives CASSQDRGRSGANVLTF.

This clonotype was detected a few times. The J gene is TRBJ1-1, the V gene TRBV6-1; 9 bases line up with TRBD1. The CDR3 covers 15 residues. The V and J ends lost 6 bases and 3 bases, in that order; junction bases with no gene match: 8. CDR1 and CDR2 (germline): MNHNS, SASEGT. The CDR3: CASSLRTGADTEAFF. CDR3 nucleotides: TGTGCCAGCAGCCTCCGGACAGGGGCGGACACTGAAGCTTTCTTT.